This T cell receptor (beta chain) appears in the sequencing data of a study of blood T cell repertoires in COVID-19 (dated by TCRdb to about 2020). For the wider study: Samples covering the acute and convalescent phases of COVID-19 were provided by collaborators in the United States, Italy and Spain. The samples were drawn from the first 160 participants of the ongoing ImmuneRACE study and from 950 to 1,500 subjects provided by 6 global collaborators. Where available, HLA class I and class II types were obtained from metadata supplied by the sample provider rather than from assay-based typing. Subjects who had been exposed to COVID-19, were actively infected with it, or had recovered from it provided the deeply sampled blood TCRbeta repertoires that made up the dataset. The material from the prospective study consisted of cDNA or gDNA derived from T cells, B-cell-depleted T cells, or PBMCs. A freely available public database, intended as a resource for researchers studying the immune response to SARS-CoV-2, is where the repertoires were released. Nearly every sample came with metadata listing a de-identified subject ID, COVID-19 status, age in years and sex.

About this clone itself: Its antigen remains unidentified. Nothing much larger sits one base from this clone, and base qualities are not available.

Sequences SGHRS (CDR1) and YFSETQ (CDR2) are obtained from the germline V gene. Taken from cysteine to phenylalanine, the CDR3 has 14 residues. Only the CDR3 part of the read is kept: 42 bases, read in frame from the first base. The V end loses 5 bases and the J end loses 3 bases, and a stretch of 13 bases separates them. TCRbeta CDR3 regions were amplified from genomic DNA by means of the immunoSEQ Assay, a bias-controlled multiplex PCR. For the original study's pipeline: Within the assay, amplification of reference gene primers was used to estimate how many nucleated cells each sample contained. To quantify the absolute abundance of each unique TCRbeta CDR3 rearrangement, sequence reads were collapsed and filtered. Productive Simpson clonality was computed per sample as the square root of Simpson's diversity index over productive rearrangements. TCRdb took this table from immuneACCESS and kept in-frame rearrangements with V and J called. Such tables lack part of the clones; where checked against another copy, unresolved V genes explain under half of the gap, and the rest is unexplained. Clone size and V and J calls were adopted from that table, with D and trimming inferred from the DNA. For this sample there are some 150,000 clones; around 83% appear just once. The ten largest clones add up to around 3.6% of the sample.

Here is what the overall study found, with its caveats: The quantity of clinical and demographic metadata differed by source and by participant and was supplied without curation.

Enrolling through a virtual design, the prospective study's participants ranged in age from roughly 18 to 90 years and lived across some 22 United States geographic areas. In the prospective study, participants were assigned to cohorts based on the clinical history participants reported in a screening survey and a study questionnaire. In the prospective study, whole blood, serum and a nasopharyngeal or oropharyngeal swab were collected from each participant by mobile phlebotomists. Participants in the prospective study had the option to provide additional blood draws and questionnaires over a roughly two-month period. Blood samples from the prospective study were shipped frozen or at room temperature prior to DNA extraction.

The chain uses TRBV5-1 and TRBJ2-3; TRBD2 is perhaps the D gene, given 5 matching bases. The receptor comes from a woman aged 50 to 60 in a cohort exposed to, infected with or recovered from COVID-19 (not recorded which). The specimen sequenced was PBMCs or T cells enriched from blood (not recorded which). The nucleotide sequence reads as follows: TGCGCCAGCAGGGACTCGGTCGGTACAGATACGCAGTATTTT. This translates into CASRDSVGTDTQYF.